This T cell receptor beta chain was sequenced during a study of blood T cell repertoires in COVID-19. Study as a whole: Spain, Italy and the United States supplied samples that represented acute and convalescent COVID-19. Sample material is recorded as cDNA or gDNA derived from T cells, B-cell-depleted T cells, or PBMCs.

This CDR3 contains 14 residues. With 3 bases removed from V and 5 bases from J, the gap between germline ends came to 11 bases. CDR1 is MNHEY, CDR2 SVGEGT, per germline. Per the original methods: Reference gene primers were amplified, and this amplification served to estimate nucleated cell counts. Repertoires were generated with immunoSEQ multiplex PCR, while TCRdb's copy carries only in-frame clones and drops some. The V and J calls and clone size were taken over from that table, and D and trimming were inferred from the DNA. The sample contains over 400,000 clones, 86% of which appear only once. Sequenced material: peripheral blood. The receptor's source is a woman aged 25 to 39 with active or convalescent COVID-19. V gene TRBV6-2 or TRBV6-3 combines with J gene TRBJ2-4; possibly TRBD2 for D (7 bases). This CDR3 is CASSYRGAQNIQYF. DNA for the CDR3: TGTGCCAGCAGTTATCGGGGGGCGCAAAACATTCAGTACTTC.